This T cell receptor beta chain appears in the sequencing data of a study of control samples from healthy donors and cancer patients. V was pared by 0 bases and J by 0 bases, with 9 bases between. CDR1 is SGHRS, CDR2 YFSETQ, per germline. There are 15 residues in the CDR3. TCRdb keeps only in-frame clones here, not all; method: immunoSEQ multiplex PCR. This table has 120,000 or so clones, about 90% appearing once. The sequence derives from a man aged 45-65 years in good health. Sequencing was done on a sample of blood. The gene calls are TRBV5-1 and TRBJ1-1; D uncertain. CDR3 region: CASSLAFDMNTEAFF. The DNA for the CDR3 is TGCGCCAGCAGCTTGGCCTTCGACATGAACACTGAAGCTTTCTTT.